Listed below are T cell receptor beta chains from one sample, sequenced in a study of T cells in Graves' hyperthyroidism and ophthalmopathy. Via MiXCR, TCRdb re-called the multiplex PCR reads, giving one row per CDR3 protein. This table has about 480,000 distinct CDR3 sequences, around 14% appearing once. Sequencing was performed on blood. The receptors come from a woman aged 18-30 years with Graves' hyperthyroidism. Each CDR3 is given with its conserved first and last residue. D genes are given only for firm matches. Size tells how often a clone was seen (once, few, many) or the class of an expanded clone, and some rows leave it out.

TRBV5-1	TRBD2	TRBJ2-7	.	CASSLGAGAPGEQYF	TGCGCCAGCAGCTTGGGTGCGGGAGCGCCCGGCGAGCAGTACTTC
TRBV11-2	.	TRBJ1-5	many	CASSPSGRNQPQHF	TGTGCCAGCAGCCCGTCAGGGCGCAATCAGCCCCAGCATTTT
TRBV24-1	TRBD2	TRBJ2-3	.	CATSESSGRAVDTQYF	TGTGCCACCAGTGAGTCCAGCGGGAGGGCCGTAGATACGCAGTATTTT
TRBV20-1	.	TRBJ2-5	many	CSAIGQPYQETQYF	TGCAGTGCAATCGGACAGCCTTACCAAGAGACCCAGTACTTC
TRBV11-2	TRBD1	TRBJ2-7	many	CASSFTGETYEQYF	TGTGCCAGCAGCTTTACAGGGGAGACCTACGAGCAGTACTTC
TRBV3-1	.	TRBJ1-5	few	CASSPMGQGNQPQHF	TGTGCCAGCAGCCCTATGGGGCAGGGCAATCAGCCCCAGCATTTT
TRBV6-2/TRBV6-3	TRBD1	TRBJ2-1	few	CASTQDRVGSYNEQFF	TGTGCCAGTACTCAGGACAGGGTGGGGTCCTACAATGAGCAGTTCTTC
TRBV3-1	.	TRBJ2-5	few	CASSQEVGVKYF	TGTGCCAGCAGCCAAGAGGTGGGCGTTAAGTACTTC
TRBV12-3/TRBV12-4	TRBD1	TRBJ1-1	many	CASSPGGPRKTEAFF	TGTGCCAGCAGTCCAGGGGGCCCTAGGAAGACTGAAGCTTTCTTT
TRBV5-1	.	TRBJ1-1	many	CASRVDRRGTEAFF	TGCGCCAGCAGAGTGGACCGGAGGGGTACTGAAGCTTTCTTT
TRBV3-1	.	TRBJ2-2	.	CASSYVNTGELFF	TGTGCCAGCAGCTACGTCAACACCGGGGAGCTGTTTTTT
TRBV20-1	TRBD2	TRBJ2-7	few	CSAILAGGLAEQYF	TGCAGTGCTATTCTAGCGGGAGGGCTCGCTGAGCAGTACTTC
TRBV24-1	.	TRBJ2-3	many	CATSDPMLPGVSTDTQYF	TGTGCCACCAGTGACCCCATGCTTCCAGGGGTGAGCACAGATACGCAGTATTTT
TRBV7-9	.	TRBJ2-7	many	CASSSETGAGYEQYF	TGTGCCAGCAGCTCCGAGACCGGGGCAGGGTACGAGCAGTACTTC
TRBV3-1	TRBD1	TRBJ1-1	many	CASSSGQGAEAFF	TGTGCCAGCAGCTCTGGACAGGGTGCTGAAGCTTTCTTT
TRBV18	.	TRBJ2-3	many	CASSPPLDTQYF	TGTGCCAGCTCACCACCGCTAGATACGCAGTATTTT
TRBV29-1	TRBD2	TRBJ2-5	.	CSVEGSSGRARGETQYF	TGCAGCGTTGAGGGTTCTAGCGGGAGGGCCCGGGGAGAGACCCAGTACTTC
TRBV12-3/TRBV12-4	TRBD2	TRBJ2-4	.	CASRPTSGRAIPYF	TGTGCCAGCAGACCAACTAGCGGGAGGGCCATTCCGTACTTC
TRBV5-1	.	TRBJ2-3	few	CASSLVPRQVPSTDTQYF	TGCGCCAGCAGCTTGGTCCCCCGACAGGTTCCTAGCACAGATACGCAGTATTTT
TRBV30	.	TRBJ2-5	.	CASGRRTGGETQYF	TGTGCCTCCGGACGCCGGACAGGAGGGGAGACCCAGTACTTC
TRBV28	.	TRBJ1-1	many	CASSPPGHWNTEAFF	TGTGCCAGCAGTCCTCCGGGACACTGGAACACTGAAGCTTTCTTT
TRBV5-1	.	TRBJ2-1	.	CASSLPRAAGNEQFF	TGCGCCAGCAGCTTGCCCAGGGCCGCGGGTAATGAGCAGTTCTTC
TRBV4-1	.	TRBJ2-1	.	CASSAADSYNEQFF	TGCGCCAGCAGCGCGGCAGACTCCTACAATGAGCAGTTCTTC
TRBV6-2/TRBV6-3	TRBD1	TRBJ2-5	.	CASRRGTGRQETQYF	TGTGCCAGCAGGCGAGGGACAGGGCGACAAGAGACCCAGTACTTC
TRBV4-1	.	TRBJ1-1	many	CASSPHQTQGTEAFF	TGCGCCAGCAGCCCGCACCAGACACAGGGCACTGAAGCTTTCTTT
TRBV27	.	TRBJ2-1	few	CASSLAAEQFF	TGTGCCAGCAGTTTAGCAGCGGAGCAGTTCTTC
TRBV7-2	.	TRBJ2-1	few	CASSNIGRSYNEQFF	TGTGCCAGCAGCAATATCGGGAGATCATACAATGAGCAGTTCTTC
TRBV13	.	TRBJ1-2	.	CASSFQSGFGYTF	TGTGCCAGCAGCTTCCAATCAGGGTTTGGCTACACCTTC
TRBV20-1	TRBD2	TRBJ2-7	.	CSARTSELYEQYF	TGCAGTGCGCGGACTAGCGAGCTCTACGAGCAGTACTTC
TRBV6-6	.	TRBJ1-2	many	CASSYVAGPGWGYTF	TGTGCCAGCAGTTACGTCGCAGGACCCGGTTGGGGCTACACCTTC
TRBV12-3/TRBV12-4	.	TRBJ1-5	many	CASSQQSNQPQHF	TGTGCCAGCAGTCAACAGAGCAATCAGCCCCAGCATTTT
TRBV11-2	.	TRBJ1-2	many	CASSSNYGYTF	TGTGCCAGCAGCTCAAACTATGGCTACACCTTC